This TCR beta chain was obtained from a study of blood T cell repertoires in COVID-19. The wider study: T cells, B-cell-depleted T cells, or PBMCs provided the cDNA or gDNA that served as material.

This clone showed up just a few times. Original processing methods: For nucleated cells, counts were estimated from reference gene primer amplification. Assay: immunoSEQ multiplex PCR; the TCRdb copy retains only in-frame clones and omits some. V and J calls and clone size are copied from that table; D and trimming were computed from the DNA. The table records about 59,000 clones, over 70% of them present only once. CDR1 SGHRS and CDR2 YFSETQ come from the germline V gene. There are 16 residues in the CDR3. Trimming removed 3 bases from V and 8 bases from J; junction bases left unmatched: 6. The sequence was obtained from a woman aged 70-85 years with acute or convalescent COVID-19. Sequencing input: peripheral blood. The chain is built from TRBV5-1 and TRBJ2-1; the match to TRBD2 covers 15 bases. The CDR3 spells CASSSEGTSGGYEQFF. The CDR3 bases are TGCGCCAGCAGCTCCGAGGGGACTAGCGGGGGGTATGAGCAGTTCTTC.